This TCR beta chain was captured by sequencing in a study of brain T cells in children with intractable seizures. Overall study findings and caveats: Only CDR3 sequence similarity suggested viral specificity, without known HCMV serostatus.

This CDR3 spans 16 amino acids. The germline CDR1 and CDR2 sequences are SGHKS and YYEKEE (reference sequence). V gave up 1 base and J gave up 0 bases, with 10 bases separating them. This clone was detected only once. Its antigen is not known. The data were produced by immunoSEQ multiplex PCR, yet TCRdb's version contains in-frame clones alone and is incomplete. The sample shows 78,000 or so clones, approximately 90% of them seen only once. Surgery cases with the highest brain T cell transcript signatures were chosen for sequencing. Patients received at least one anti-epileptic drug before surgery. The sample here was peripheral blood, taken at surgery. The chain links TRBV5-5 to TRBJ2-2, with D uncertain. The TCR originated in a girl aged 2-10 years with Rasmussen encephalitis and intractable seizures. CDR3: CASSLRGQSNTGELFF. The CDR3 DNA sequence: TGTGCCAGCAGCTTGAGAGGTCAATCGAACACCGGGGAGCTGTTTTTT.